Following are 21 T cell receptor beta chains from one sample sequenced in a study of cytomegalovirus exposure and HLA in healthy donors. PCR amplification relied on 60 Vbeta primers (plus 13 Jbeta primers). The protocol was immunoSEQ multiplex PCR, while the TCRdb copy is restricted to in-frame clones and leaves out a portion. The top ten clones hold 1% of a sample with about 170,000 clones, around three quarters of them seen once. Input material: PBMCs. The origin of the receptors is a woman aged 50 to 60 in good health and CMV-seropositive.

CDR3 nucleotide sequence: TGTGCCAGCAGCTTCGGCAGGGGTGTTTACGAGCAGTACTTC. It is translated as CASSFGRGVYEQYF. The rearrangement joins TRBV5-6 to TRBJ2-7, with a tentative D call TRBD1 (6 bases). This CDR3 has 14 residues. Germline lookup yields CDR1 SGHDT and CDR2 YYEEEE. The V and J ends lost 2 bases and 4 bases respectively, with 13 bases between them.

The chain couples TRBV6-5 to TRBJ2-2, with a tentative D call TRBD1 (6 bases). The CDR3 runs 15 residues. V was trimmed by 6 bases and J by 5 bases, leaving 16 bases between them. Germline CDR1 is MNHEY and CDR2 is SVGAGI. CDR3 loop: CASRNSQGATGELFF. CDR3 bases: TGTGCCAGCAGAAATTCACAGGGAGCTACCGGGGAGCTGTTTTTT.

This clone was recorded a few times. J is TRBJ1-3 and V is TRBV5-4; D is unclear. With 3 bases removed from V and 3 bases from J, the gap between germline ends came to 13 bases. Germline-derived CDR1 and CDR2 are SGHNT and YYREEE (reference sequence). The CDR3 has 15 amino acids. CDR3 sequence (DNA): TGTGCCAGCAGCTCCCCCGCGGACTTTGGAAACACCATATATTTT. Amino acids: CASSSPADFGNTIYF.

V and J are TRBV6-6 and TRBJ2-7, with D maybe TRBD1 (6 bases). The germline CDR1 and CDR2 sequences are MNHNY and SVGAGI (reference sequence). The CDR3 extends over 13 amino acids. Trimming removed 6 bases at V and 8 bases at J, with 17 bases between. Here the CDR3 DNA reads TGTGCCAGCAGCCGGGACACCTACGAGAAGCAGTACTTC. It yields the protein CASSRDTYEKQYF.

This chain joins TRBV4-2 and TRBJ2-5, with 8 nucleotides matching TRBD2. The J call is doubtful: the DNA matches TRBJ2-7 better. The CDR3 covers 16 residues. The germline CDR1 and CDR2 sequences are LGHNA and YNFKEQ. CDR3 residues: CASSLPGGEGSYEQYF. The CDR3 DNA is TGTGCCAGCAGCCTCCCCGGGGGGGAGGGGAGCTACGAGCAGTACTTC.

The V and J genes are TRBV4-3 and TRBJ2-1; TRBD1 matches at 12 bases. Per germline, CDR1 LGHNA and CDR2 YSLEER. CDR3 length equals 17 residues. Unmatched junction bases numbered 8, after V lost 0 bases and J lost 8 bases. The CDR3 bases are TGCGCCAGCAGCCAAGATCAAGGTTGGGACAGGGGGCATGAGCAGTTCTTC. It encodes CASSQDQGWDRGHEQFF.

The chain carries TRBV9 and TRBJ2-5; 12 bases align to TRBD1. Trimming cost V 3 bases and J 5 bases; bases outside gene matches: 11. Germline V gene data show CDR1 as SGDLS and CDR2 as YYNGEE. The CDR3 consists of 17 residues. This CDR3 reads CASSAHGPGQGAETQYF. The CDR3 nucleotides read TGTGCCAGCAGCGCCCACGGTCCGGGACAGGGGGCTGAGACCCAGTACTTC. Using reference TRBV9 and TRBJ2-5 for the parts outside the CDR3, the full variable domain is DSGVTQTPKHLITATGQRVTLRCSPRSGDLSVYWYQQSLDQGLQFLIQYYNGEERAKGNILERFSAQQFPDLHSELNLSSLELGDSALYFCASSAHGPGQGAETQYFGPGTRLLVL.

This clone was seen a single time. The rearrangement uses TRBV2 and TRBJ2-5; 9 positions agree with TRBD1. The DNA matches TRBJ2-7 better at its end, which makes the J call doubtful. The CDR3 has 14 amino acids. Per the germline V gene, CDR1 is SNHLY and CDR2 is FYNNEI. CDR3 DNA sequence: TGTGCCAGCACCTCCGGGACAGGGCGCCACGAGCAGTACTTC. Its protein is CASTSGTGRHEQYF.

The J gene is TRBJ2-5, the V gene TRBV5-6, with TRBD1 matching over 8 bases. The CDR3 has 16 residues. Unmatched junction bases numbered 7, after V lost 2 bases and J lost 1 base. Per germline, CDR1 SGHDT and CDR2 YYEEEE. DNA for the CDR3: TGTGCCAGCAGCTTCGGGACAGGTTCGGGCCAAGAGACCCAGTACTTC. It yields the protein CASSFGTGSGQETQYF.

This clone has just a few counts. CDR3 nucleotide sequence: TGTGCCAGCAGCTTAGCGGGTGCCGGGACAGGGCCCTACGAGCAGTACTTC. Encoded protein: CASSLAGAGTGPYEQYF. The gene calls are TRBV7-2 and TRBJ2-7; 9 bases are shared with TRBD1. The CDR3 has 17 residues. The V gene end was trimmed by 0 bases and the J gene end by 2 bases; junction bases not matched to a gene: 8. Germline V gene lookup returns CDR1 SGHTA and CDR2 FQGNSA. Complete variable domain (other parts from reference TRBV7-2 and TRBJ2-7): GAGVSQSPSNKVTEKGKDVELRCDPISGHTALYWYRQSLGQGLEFLIYFQGNSAPDKSGLPSDRFSAERTGGSVSTLTIQRTQQEDSAVYLCASSLAGAGTGPYEQYFGPGTRLTVT.

The CDR3 region is CASRRTGATYEQYF. The CDR3 DNA sequence: TGTGCCAGCAGACGGACAGGGGCGACCTACGAGCAGTACTTC. V usage is TRBV28 and J usage is TRBJ2-7, with 9 bases identical to TRBD1. Germline lookup yields CDR1 MDHEN and CDR2 SYDVKM. V shed 6 bases and J 2 bases; nucleotides not matched to a gene: 5. The CDR3 has 14 amino acids.

Here the CDR3 DNA reads TGCGCCAGCAGTGAGCTTTACTCCCCCGCACCGATGAATTCACCCCTCCACTTT. Encoded protein: CASSELYSPAPMNSPLHF. This chain links TRBV10-1 with TRBJ1-6; D is unclear. CDR1 and CDR2 (germline): WNHNN, SYGVQD (reference sequence). This CDR3 is built from 18 residues. Trimming removed 2 bases from V and 7 bases from J, with 21 bases in between.

V gene TRBV29-1 combines with J gene TRBJ2-3; weak D call: TRBD1 (6 bases). The germline gives CDR1 SQVTM, CDR2 ANQGSEA. The CDR3 contains 13 residues. Trimming took 5 bases from V and 4 from J, leaving 13 bases between them. For the CDR3, the DNA is TGCAGCGTTAACAGGGAATCGGCAGATACGCAGTATTTT. Protein: CSVNRESADTQYF.

The sample holds a few counts of this clone. The rearrangement uses TRBV7-9 and TRBJ2-2; D perhaps matches TRBD2 (6 bases). V lost 8 bases and J 3 bases, leaving 13 bases between the germline ends. The germline CDR1 and CDR2 sequences are SEHNR and FQNEAQ (reference sequence). CDR3 size: 14 residues. The CDR3 DNA reads as TGTGCCAGCCCCATCGGCGGGGACACCGGGGAGCTGTTTTTT. Translating gives CASPIGGDTGELFF.

The V call is TRBV2, the J call TRBJ2-5; TRBD2 aligns across 16 bases. Germline lookup yields CDR1 SNHLY and CDR2 FYNNEI. The V and J ends lost 6 bases and 4 bases, in that order; junction bases with no gene match: 8. The CDR3 runs 17 residues. The CDR3 reads CASRKGTSGGAGETQYF. In DNA, the CDR3 is TGTGCCAGCAGGAAAGGGACTAGCGGGGGGGCTGGAGAGACCCAGTACTTC.

The chain couples TRBV7-9 to TRBJ2-1; 8 bases are a match to TRBD1. CDR1 is SEHNR, CDR2 FQNEAQ, per germline (reference sequence). The CDR3 has 15 residues. The V and J ends lost 1 base and 3 bases, in that order; junction bases with no gene match: 2. DNA of the CDR3: TGTGCCAGCAGCTTAGAGGGGACAGGCTACAATGAGCAGTTCTTC. It translates to CASSLEGTGYNEQFF.

This chain joins TRBV5-1 and TRBJ1-1; 7 bases line up with TRBD1. V trimming: 0 bases; J trimming: 6 bases; junction bases outside the gene matches: 11. The CDR3 totals 16 residues. The germline V gene encodes CDR1 SGHRS and CDR2 YFSETQ. This CDR3 reads CASSLELGQIGSEAFF. CDR3 nucleotide sequence: TGCGCCAGCAGCTTGGAGTTGGGACAGATCGGGTCTGAAGCTTTCTTT.

V is TRBV27 and J is TRBJ2-3, with 7 bases matching TRBD1. J lost 2 bases, V lost 5 bases, and 16 bases had no gene match. The CDR3 covers 18 residues. Germline values: CDR1 MNHEY, CDR2 SMNVEV (reference sequence). CDR3 in DNA: TGTGCCAGCAGTCCGACGAGGGGGCGTGCGCTATCCACAGATACGCAGTATTTT. Translating it yields CASSPTRGRALSTDTQYF.

The chain joins TRBV5-1 to TRBJ2-3; the match to TRBD2 covers 9 bases. The CDR3 contains 14 residues. Germline CDR1 is SGHRS and CDR2 is YFSETQ. J was trimmed by 6 bases and V by 6 bases; bases with no gene match: 8. CDR3 in DNA: TGCGCCAGCACCCGGGCGGCGGGAGGGGATACGCAGTATTTT. Protein product: CASTRAAGGDTQYF. The entire variable domain, with the rest obtained from reference TRBV5-1 and TRBJ2-3, is as follows: KAGVTQTPRYLIKTRGQQVTLSCSPISGHRSVSWYQQTPGQGLQFLFEYFSETQRNKGNFPGRFSGRQFSNSRSEMNVSTLELGDSALYLCASTRAAGGDTQYFGPGTRLTVL.

This clone has just one count. V and J are TRBV7-2 and TRBJ2-3; TRBD2 aligns across 14 bases. Per germline, CDR1 SGHTA and CDR2 FQGNSA. The CDR3 extends over 17 amino acids. The V gene end was trimmed by 5 bases and the J gene end by 3 bases; junction bases not matched to a gene: 7. CDR3 amino acids: CASSTQWTSGRTDTQYF. As DNA, the CDR3 is TGTGCCAGCAGCACCCAATGGACTAGCGGGAGGACAGATACGCAGTATTTT.

V usage is TRBV28 and J usage is TRBJ2-7; 11 bases match TRBD2. This CDR3 region has 17 residues. V lost 3 bases to trimming and J lost 6 bases; unmatched junction nucleotides: 13. Per germline, CDR1 MDHEN and CDR2 SYDVKM. The CDR3 DNA is TGTGCCAGCAGTTTTAGGGCCCATCTAGCGGGAGGTGGCGAGCAGTACTTC. It translates to CASSFRAHLAGGGEQYF.